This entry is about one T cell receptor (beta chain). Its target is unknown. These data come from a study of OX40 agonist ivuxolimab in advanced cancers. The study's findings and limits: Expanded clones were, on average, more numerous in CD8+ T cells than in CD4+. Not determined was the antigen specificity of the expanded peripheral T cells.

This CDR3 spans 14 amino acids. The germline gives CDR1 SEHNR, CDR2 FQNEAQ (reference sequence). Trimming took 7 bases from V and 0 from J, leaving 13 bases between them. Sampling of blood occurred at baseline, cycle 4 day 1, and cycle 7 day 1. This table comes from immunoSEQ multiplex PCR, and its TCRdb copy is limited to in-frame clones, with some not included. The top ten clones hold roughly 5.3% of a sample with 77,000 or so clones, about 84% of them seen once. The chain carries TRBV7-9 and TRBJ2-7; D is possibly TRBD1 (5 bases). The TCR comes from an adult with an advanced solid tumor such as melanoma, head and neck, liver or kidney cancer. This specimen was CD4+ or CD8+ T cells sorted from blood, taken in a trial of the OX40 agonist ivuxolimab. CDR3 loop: CASTPGHLSYEQYF. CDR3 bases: TGTGCCAGCACCCCCGGACACCTCTCCTACGAGCAGTACTTC.